The clone carrying this T cell receptor (beta chain) was observed many times. Its target is unknown. This CDR3 contains 14 residues. CDR1 is SGHTA, CDR2 FQGNSA, per germline. The germline V and J ends were trimmed by 1 base and 0 bases, with 5 bases remaining between them. This specimen comes from a study of T-cell reconstitution after alpha-beta-depleted transplantation in children. Study-wide points: Among T cells one year after transplant, newly produced cells accounted for most counts and diversity. Where alpha-beta T cells came from about two months after transplant was reportedly several hundred expanded graft clones. The origin of high day-60 TCRbeta diversity in some patients lay in surviving recipient T cells and thymic progenitors.

The TCRbeta library was prepared with unique molecular identifiers. One entry per CDR3 protein results from TCRdb running MiXCR on the PCR reads. Of some 78,000 distinct CDR3 sequences in the sample, roughly 14% were seen once. The gene calls are TRBV7-2 and TRBJ2-3; D is undetermined. This receptor was identified in a male patient aged 2-15 years who had a stem cell transplant for acute lymphoblastic leukemia, so the T cells may come from the graft donor. The sequenced sample was PBMCs, mostly from graft donor cells, obtained 180 days after TCRalphabeta/CD19-depleted stem cell transplant. The DNA of the CDR3 is TGTGCCAGCAGCTTAGTGGGGAGCACAGATACGCAGTATTTT. Its translation: CASSLVGSTDTQYF. Using reference TRBV7-2 and TRBJ2-3 for the parts outside the CDR3, the full variable domain is GAGVSQSPSNKVTEKGKDVELRCDPISGHTALYWYRQSLGQGLEFLIYFQGNSAPDKSGLPSDRFSAERTGGSVSTLTIQRTQQEDSAVYLCASSLVGSTDTQYFGPGTRLTVL.